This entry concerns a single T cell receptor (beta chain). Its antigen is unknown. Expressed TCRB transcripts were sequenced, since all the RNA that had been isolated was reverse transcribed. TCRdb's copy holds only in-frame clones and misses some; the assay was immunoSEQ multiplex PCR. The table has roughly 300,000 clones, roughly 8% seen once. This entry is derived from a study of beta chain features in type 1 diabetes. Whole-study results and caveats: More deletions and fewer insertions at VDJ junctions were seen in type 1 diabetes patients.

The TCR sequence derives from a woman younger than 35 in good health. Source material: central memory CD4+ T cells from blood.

CDR3 in DNA: TGTGCCAGTACCAAAACATCCGGGACAGGGGGTTATGGCTACACCTTC. Translated, it gives CASTKTSGTGGYGYTF. This chain uses TRBV19 with TRBJ1-2, with 11 positions matching TRBD1. CDR3 length: 16 amino acids. Germline values: CDR1 LNHDA, CDR2 SQIVND (reference sequence). After removal of 7 bases from V and 5 bases from J, the junction contained 12 bases not matched to a gene. Full variable domain (outside the CDR3, taken from reference TRBV19 and TRBJ1-2): DGGITQSPKYLFRKEGQNVTLSCEQNLNHDAMYWYRQDPGQGLRLIYYSQIVNDFQKGDIAEGYSVSREKKESFPLTVTSAQKNPTAFYLCASTKTSGTGGYGYTFGSGTRLTVV.